A single sample gave rise to the 26 T cell receptor beta chains below, sequenced in a study of shared clonotypes between healthy human individuals. The method was immunoSEQ multiplex PCR; TCRdb's version includes in-frame clones alone and lacks a portion of them. This table has about 2 million clones, approximately 95% appearing once. Material for sequencing was naive CD4+ T cells sorted from blood. Subset described: CD45RA+ positively selected. The receptors come from a man aged 18 to 35 in good health.

The chain uses TRBV30 and TRBJ2-7, with 9 bases aligning to TRBD1. With 5 bases clipped from V and 4 bases from J, the junction kept 3 bases outside the gene matches. This CDR3 is built from 12 residues. Germline V CDR1 and CDR2: GTSNPN, SVGIG (reference sequence). The CDR3 nucleotides read TGTGCCTGGGGGACAGGGAAATACGAGCAGTACTTC. Translated: CAWGTGKYEQYF.

The genes are TRBV30 and TRBJ1-6; 7 bases fit TRBD1. The CDR3 runs 14 residues. V lost 3 bases to trimming and J lost 11 bases; unmatched junction nucleotides: 10. The V gene's germline CDR1 is GTSNPN and CDR2 SVGIG (reference sequence). CDR3 nucleotide sequence: TGTGCCTGGAGGGCGTCGAGACAGGGCCCACCCCTCCACTTT. Amino acids: CAWRASRQGPPLHF. Filled out from reference TRBV30 and TRBJ1-6, the complete variable domain reads SQTIHQWPATLVQPVGSPLSLECTVEGTSNPNLYWYRQAAGRGLQLLFYSVGIGQISSEVPQNLSASRPQDRQFILSSKKLLLSDSGFYLCAWRASRQGPPLHFGNGTRLTVT.

The table lists this clone with a count of one. The chain combines TRBV5-4 with TRBJ2-5; TRBD2 might be the D (6 bases). Germline V CDR1 and CDR2: SGHNT, YYREEE (reference sequence). The CDR3 extends over 14 amino acids. Trimming shortened V by 4 bases and J by 1 base, and 11 bases separated the two germline ends. In DNA form, the CDR3 reads TGTGCCAGCAGCGCCTCCGGGAGCCAAGAGACCCAGTACTTC. Encoded protein: CASSASGSQETQYF. The full variable domain, rest sourced from reference TRBV5-4 and TRBJ2-5, is ETGVTQSPTHLIKTRGQQVTLRCSSQSGHNTVSWYQQALGQGPQFIFQYYREEENGRGNFPPRFSGLQFPNYSSELNVNALELDDSALYLCASSASGSQETQYFGPGTRLLVL.

The genes are TRBV10-3 and TRBJ1-6, with a tentative D call TRBD1 (6 bases). Germline CDR1 and CDR2: ENHRY and SYGVKD. CDR3 size: 14 residues. V was clipped by 10 bases and J by 2 bases, with 12 bases between them. CDR3 bases: TGTGCCACCAGGACAGAAACCTATAATTCACCCCTCCACTTT. Amino acids: CATRTETYNSPLHF.

The chain carries TRBV7-2 and TRBJ2-7; 14 bases fit TRBD2. V was pared by 6 bases and J by 7 bases, with 5 bases of the junction left unmatched. CDR1 and CDR2 from the germline V gene are SGHTA and FQGNSA. This CDR3 contains 14 residues. The CDR3 here is CASRPGLAGVEQYF. The CDR3 bases are TGTGCCAGCAGACCGGGACTAGCGGGAGTTGAGCAGTACTTC.

The V gene is TRBV2, the J gene TRBJ2-2; D might be TRBD2 (6 bases). Between the trimmed V and J ends, which lost 1 base and 4 bases, there was a span of 10 bases. Germline V gene data show CDR1 as SNHLY and CDR2 as FYNNEI. The CDR3 covers 15 residues. CDR3 protein: CASSEVIGGTGELFF. The DNA for the CDR3 is TGTGCCAGCAGTGAAGTTATCGGGGGCACCGGGGAGCTGTTTTTT.

The chain uses TRBV25-1 and TRBJ2-7; D uncertain. CDR1 and CDR2 from the germline V gene are MGHDK and SYGVNS. The CDR3 covers 12 residues. With 6 bases removed from V and 3 bases from J, the gap between germline ends came to 9 bases. CDR3 protein: CASSRTYYEQYF. CDR3 sequence (DNA): TGTGCCAGCAGCCGCACCTACTACGAGCAGTACTTC.

The rearrangement uses TRBV5-1 and TRBJ2-7, with TRBD1 identical over 12 bases. The germline gives CDR1 SGHRS, CDR2 YFSETQ. The ends lost 4 bases at V and 2 bases at J; junction bases unmatched: 4. This CDR3 spans 15 amino acids. CDR3 coding DNA: TGCGCCAGCAGCCGGGGACAGGGGGCCACCTACGAGCAGTACTTC. Its protein is CASSRGQGATYEQYF. Variable domain in full (rest from reference TRBV5-1 and TRBJ2-7): KAGVTQTPRYLIKTRGQQVTLSCSPISGHRSVSWYQQTPGQGLQFLFEYFSETQRNKGNFPGRFSGRQFSNSRSEMNVSTLELGDSALYLCASSRGQGATYEQYFGPGTRLTVT.

The V gene is TRBV19, the J gene TRBJ2-3; 9 nucleotides align to TRBD2. This CDR3 is 17 amino acids long. The V gene end was trimmed by 5 bases and the J gene end by 1 base; junction bases not matched to a gene: 10. Germline CDR1 reads LNHDA; CDR2 reads SQIVND (reference sequence). The CDR3 DNA follows: TGTGCCAGTAGTCCGCTATTTAGCGGGGGCCGCACAGATACGCAGTATTTT. It yields the protein CASSPLFSGGRTDTQYF. The full variable domain, in which reference TRBV19 and TRBJ2-3 provide the parts outside the CDR3, is DGGITQSPKYLFRKEGQNVTLSCEQNLNHDAMYWYRQDPGQGLRLIYYSQIVNDFQKGDIAEGYSVSREKKESFPLTVTSAQKNPTAFYLCASSPLFSGGRTDTQYFGPGTRLTVL.

Only a few counts were recorded for this clone. The V call is TRBV28, the J call TRBJ2-3, with D hard to call. Germline lookup yields CDR1 MDHEN and CDR2 SYDVKM. This CDR3 region has 13 residues. V lost 2 bases to trimming and J lost 2 bases, with 5 bases between them. Here the CDR3 reads CASSLPTTDTQYF. The CDR3, as DNA: TGTGCCAGCAGTTTACCGACCACAGATACGCAGTATTTT.

The chain links TRBV5-6 to TRBJ2-2; D unresolved. Trimming left V 0 bases short and J 4 bases short, with 10 bases between. This CDR3 has 15 residues. Germline assignment: CDR1 SGHDT and CDR2 YYEEEE. The CDR3 region is CASSLDRTFTGELFF. The CDR3 region has the DNA TGTGCCAGCAGCTTGGATCGGACCTTCACCGGGGAGCTGTTTTTT.

This clone was recorded once. The V call is TRBV7-9, the J call TRBJ2-3, with 7 bases lining up with TRBD1. Per the germline V gene, CDR1 is SEHNR and CDR2 is FQNEAQ (reference sequence). V shed 5 bases and J 5 bases; nucleotides not matched to a gene: 7. The CDR3 loop spans 14 amino acids. As DNA, the CDR3 is TGTGCCAGCAGCAGCACAGGGGCGGTAGATACGCAGTATTTT. This gives the protein CASSSTGAVDTQYF.

Concerning this clone itself: The same CDR3 arises from other DNA sequences in this sample as well. This chain joins TRBV5-6 and TRBJ2-7; 12 nucleotides agree with TRBD1. Germline lookup yields CDR1 SGHDT and CDR2 YYEEEE. This CDR3 has 14 residues. With V trimmed by 4 bases and J by 4 bases, 3 bases remained unmatched. CDR3 DNA sequence: TGTGCCAGCAGCCTGGGACAGGGGGCTTACGAGCAGTACTTC. Amino acid sequence: CASSLGQGAYEQYF. Using reference TRBV5-6 and TRBJ2-7 for the parts outside the CDR3, the full variable domain is DAGVTQSPTHLIKTRGQQVTLRCSPKSGHDTVSWYQQALGQGPQFIFQYYEEEERQRGNFPDRFSGHQFPNYSSELNVNALLLGDSALYLCASSLGQGAYEQYFGPGTRLTVT.

The chain is built from TRBV6-1 and TRBJ1-2; 8 positions agree with TRBD1. The germline V gene encodes CDR1 MNHNS and CDR2 SASEGT. This CDR3 region has 12 residues. V shed 9 bases and J 6 bases; nucleotides not matched to a gene: 6. For the CDR3, the DNA is TGTGCCAGTGTTGGACAGGGAAATGGCTACACCTTC. Protein product: CASVGQGNGYTF.

The chain recombines TRBV7-9 with TRBJ1-4, with no clear D. Between the trimmed V and J ends, which lost 4 bases and 0 bases, there was a span of 9 bases. The length of the CDR3 is 15 residues. Germline V gene sequence: CDR1 SEHNR, CDR2 FQNEAQ (reference sequence). DNA of the CDR3: TGTGCCAGCAGCTCCCAGTCTTCAACTAATGAAAAACTGTTTTTT. This gives the protein CASSSQSSTNEKLFF.

The chain links TRBV19 to TRBJ2-1, with 12 nucleotides matching TRBD2. This CDR3 region has 12 residues. Germline V gene data show CDR1 as LNHDA and CDR2 as SQIVND (reference sequence). The V segment lost 5 bases and the J segment 15 bases; nucleotides outside the gene matches: 5. The CDR3 is CASSGTSGRLFF. Here the CDR3 DNA reads TGTGCCAGTAGTGGAACTAGCGGGAGGTTGTTCTTC.

This clone was observed once. V and J are TRBV18 and TRBJ2-7; TRBD1 matches at 10 bases. Unmatched junction bases numbered 7, after V lost 3 bases and J lost 5 bases. The germline gives CDR1 KGHSH, CDR2 LQKENI. The CDR3 totals 15 residues. CDR3 in amino acids: CASSPTGTGDNEQYF. Here the CDR3 DNA reads TGTGCCAGCTCACCTACCGGGACAGGGGATAACGAGCAGTACTTC. The full variable domain, with the rest looked up from reference TRBV18 and TRBJ2-7, is NAGVMQNPRHLVRRRGQEARLRCSPMKGHSHVYWYRQLPEEGLKFMVYLQKENIIDESGMPKERFSAEFPKEGPSILRIQQVVRGDSAAYFCASSPTGTGDNEQYFGPGTRLTVT.

The chain combines TRBV19 with TRBJ1-4; D might be TRBD1 (5 bases). V gave up 3 bases and J gave up 4 bases, with 9 bases separating them. This CDR3 has 14 residues. Germline CDR1 reads LNHDA; CDR2 reads SQIVND (reference sequence). The CDR3 protein is CASSIGGNNEKLFF. CDR3 DNA sequence: TGTGCCAGTAGTATTGGGGGAAATAATGAAAAACTGTTTTTT.

In this sample, this clone turned up a few times. This chain joins TRBV12-5 and TRBJ2-4; D is uncertain. CDR1 and CDR2 (germline): LGHNT, FRNRAP. This CDR3 has 13 amino acids. Trimming took 7 bases from V and 11 from J, leaving 18 bases between them. The CDR3 nucleotides read TGTGCTAGTGCGGGCCCCTCGGTCTCCGTTCAGTACTTC. Its translation: CASAGPSVSVQYF.

The V and J genes are TRBV28 and TRBJ1-1; possible D gene TRBD1, 6 bases. This CDR3 has 12 amino acids. Trimming removed 4 bases from V and 10 bases from J, with 13 bases in between. CDR1 is MDHEN, CDR2 SYDVKM, per germline. Here the CDR3 reads CASSSWGARAFF. The CDR3 DNA is TGTGCCAGCAGTTCGTGGGGGGCGCGAGCTTTCTTT.

The chain combines TRBV30 with TRBJ2-4; 7 nucleotides match TRBD1. The germline gives CDR1 GTSNPN, CDR2 SVGIG (reference sequence). CDR3 length: 14 residues. J was trimmed by 8 bases and V by 4 bases; bases with no gene match: 11. This CDR3 is CAWTSDRVKDIQYF. CDR3 bases: TGTGCCTGGACTTCCGACAGGGTAAAAGACATTCAGTACTTC.

Written as DNA, the CDR3 is TGTGCCAGCAGCCAACTACAGGGGCGAGGGAAGACCCAGTACTTC. Translated: CASSQLQGRGKTQYF. The J gene is TRBJ2-5, the V gene TRBV6-5; 7 bases agree with TRBD1. The V gene end was trimmed by 6 bases and the J gene end by 6 bases; junction bases not matched to a gene: 13. CDR1 MNHEY and CDR2 SVGAGI come from the germline V gene. This CDR3 spans 15 amino acids.

The chain employs TRBV10-2 and TRBJ2-7; D is perhaps TRBD2 (5 bases). Deletions cut 4 bases from V and 5 bases from J, with 12 bases between. Germline CDR1 WSHSY, CDR2 SAAADI. This CDR3 spans 13 amino acids. CDR3 protein: CASSVGGPNEQYF. The CDR3 DNA sequence: TGCGCCAGCAGTGTGGGCGGGCCCAACGAGCAGTACTTC.

This clone was seen a handful of times. V gene TRBV4-2 combines with J gene TRBJ1-6; 7 bases map to TRBD1. Unmatched junction bases numbered 11, after V lost 0 bases and J lost 9 bases. The CDR3 is made up of 17 amino acids. Germline CDR1 reads LGHNA; CDR2 reads YNFKEQ. The CDR3 protein is CASSQEMTGTGISPLHF. The CDR3 region has the DNA TGTGCCAGCAGCCAAGAGATGACAGGGACGGGGATTTCACCCCTCCACTTT.

The chain carries TRBV30 and TRBJ1-5; no clear D. Germline V CDR1 and CDR2: GTSNPN, SVGIG (reference sequence). This CDR3 contains 14 residues. Trimming took 3 bases from V and 2 from J, leaving 11 bases between them. This chain's CDR3 is CAWRHRAGNQPQHF. CDR3 DNA sequence: TGTGCCTGGAGGCATAGGGCGGGCAATCAGCCCCAGCATTTT.

The CDR3 protein is CAIGGSAEDTQYF. The DNA for the CDR3 is TGTGCCATCGGAGGGAGCGCCGAAGATACGCAGTATTTT. The rearrangement links TRBV10-3 to TRBJ2-3; possibly TRBD2 for D (6 bases). The CDR3 loop spans 13 amino acids. V was clipped by 8 bases and J by 5 bases, with 14 bases between them. Germline V CDR1 and CDR2: ENHRY, SYGVKD.